This passage covers 9 T cell receptor beta chains from one sample sequenced in a study of vaccination and CD4 T cells after COVID-19. Antigens for these TCRs are unknown. Cultured CD4+ T-cell DNA underwent Oncomine TCR Beta short-read sequencing. MiXCR, applied by TCRdb to the PCR reads, yields one record per CDR3 protein. Here the sample spans fewer than 20,000 distinct CDR3 sequences, approximately 57% being singletons. Treatment defined: roughly nine-day PBMC culture with coronavirus spike peptide pools or control peptides (ViraFEST assay). The sequencing here drew on CD4+ T cells from blood, cultured in vitro, taken before SARS-CoV-2 vaccination. These receptor sequences come from a human donor who had recovered from COVID-19.

This clonotype was observed a handful of times. The genes are TRBV29-1 and TRBJ1-1; a possible D gene is TRBD1 (6 bases). This CDR3 comprises 12 residues. Trimming took 5 bases from V and 0 from J, leaving 7 bases between them. The germline V gene encodes CDR1 SQVTM and CDR2 ANQGSEA. The CDR3 nucleotides are TGCAGCGTTAGGACAGTGAACACTGAAGCTTTCTTT. Protein sequence: CSVRTVNTEAFF. Complete variable domain (other parts from reference TRBV29-1 and TRBJ1-1): SAVISQKPSRDICQRGTSLTIQCQVDSQVTMMFWYRQQPGQSLTLIATANQGSEATYESGFVIDKFPISRPNLTFSTLTVSNMSPEDSSIYLCSVRTVNTEAFFGQGTRLTVV.

V usage is TRBV28 and J usage is TRBJ2-5; 7 nucleotides match TRBD1. Trimming removed 8 bases from V and 0 bases from J; junction bases left unmatched: 6. CDR1 MDHEN and CDR2 SYDVKM come from the germline V gene. This CDR3 region has 14 residues. This CDR3 reads CASEGQPYQETQYF. The CDR3, as DNA: TGTGCCAGCGAGGGACAGCCGTACCAAGAGACCCAGTACTTC. The full variable domain, with the rest looked up from reference TRBV28 and TRBJ2-5, is DVKVTQSSRYLVKRTGEKVFLECVQDMDHENMFWYRQDPGLGLRLIYFSYDVKMKEKGDIPEGYSVSREKKERFSLILESASTNQTSMYLCASEGQPYQETQYFGPGTRLLVL.

The chain carries TRBV10-3 and TRBJ2-5, with 9 positions matching TRBD1. CDR3 length: 16 residues. The V and J ends lost 4 bases and 3 bases, in that order; junction bases with no gene match: 9. Germline-derived CDR1 and CDR2 are ENHRY and SYGVKD. CDR3 DNA sequence: TGTGCCATCAGTGGGGGGACAGGGTCGTTTGAAGAGACCCAGTACTTC. The encoded protein is CAISGGTGSFEETQYF.

The chain recombines TRBV20-1 with TRBJ2-1, with 10 bases lining up with TRBD1. Per the germline V gene, CDR1 is DFQATT and CDR2 is SNEGSKA (reference sequence). There are 14 residues in the CDR3. With V trimmed by 3 bases and J by 8 bases, 7 bases remained unmatched. The CDR3 region has the DNA TGCAGTGCTAGGAGGGGACAGGGGCTCGATGAGCAGTTCTTC. Its protein product is CSARRGQGLDEQFF.

The chain links TRBV28 to TRBJ1-2; D is ambiguous. CDR3 length equals 12 residues. CDR1 and CDR2 (germline): MDHEN, SYDVKM. Between the trimmed V and J ends, which lost 3 bases and 4 bases, there was a span of 6 bases. CDR3 region: CASSLWGYGYTF. CDR3 DNA: TGTGCCAGCAGTTTGTGGGGCTATGGCTACACCTTC.

In this sample, this clonotype turned up a few times. The chain uses TRBV7-8 and TRBJ2-5; 9 nucleotides agree with TRBD2. The germline gives CDR1 SGHVS, CDR2 FQNEAQ. Trimming at V came to 2 bases and at J to 3 bases, leaving 4 bases not matched to a gene. The CDR3 spans 15 residues. The CDR3 protein is CASSLSRGREETQYF. The CDR3 nucleotides read TGTGCCAGCAGCTTATCTCGCGGGAGGGAAGAGACCCAGTACTTC.

This clonotype was counted between two and nine times. V gene TRBV20-1 combines with J gene TRBJ1-1, with D tentatively TRBD1 (5 bases). CDR1 DFQATT and CDR2 SNEGSKA come from the germline V gene (reference sequence). The CDR3 runs to 13 residues. Trimming took off 3 bases at V and 2 bases at J, with 10 bases between the two ends. Written as DNA, the CDR3 is TGCAGTGCTAGGAGGGACGTTAACACTGAAGCTTTCTTT. Protein sequence: CSARRDVNTEAFF.

V is TRBV27 and J is TRBJ2-7; D unresolved. V gave up 2 bases and J gave up 0 bases, with 5 bases separating them. This CDR3 is built from 13 residues. Germline CDR1 is MNHEY and CDR2 is SMNVEV (reference sequence). CDR3 coding DNA: TGTGCCAGCAGTTTAGACTTCTCCTACGAGCAGTACTTC. This sequence encodes CASSLDFSYEQYF.

The genes are TRBV9 and TRBJ2-2; D possibly matches TRBD1 or TRBD2 (6 bases each). The V gene lost 0 bases and the J gene lost 5 bases, with 14 bases spanning the gap. Germline-derived CDR1 and CDR2 are SGDLS and YYNGEE. This CDR3 has 16 amino acids. The CDR3 protein is CASSVGGAMGTGELFF. The CDR3 DNA reads as TGTGCCAGCAGCGTAGGGGGGGCGATGGGAACCGGGGAGCTGTTTTTT.